What follows describes a single T cell receptor (beta chain). No antigen is known for it. Sequencing was performed with immunoSEQ multiplex PCR; in TCRdb, only in-frame clones are kept and a portion is missing. The data hold around 63,000 clones, with over 70% observed a single time. The source of the sample is a study of lymphopenia after photon versus proton radiotherapy. Study-wide findings and caveats: Oligoclonal CD8+ Temra expansion after nadir drove photon patients' diversity drop. Photon-treated patients lost naive T cells and TCR diversity; proton-treated stayed stable. Better survival with proton therapy was suggested as possible, not demonstrated.

In germline, CDR1 is SGHAT, CDR2 FQNNGV. The length of the CDR3 is 11 residues. Trimming cost V 4 bases and J 7 bases, with 7 bases left between them. This chain joins TRBV11-2 and TRBJ2-5; D is undetermined. Sample: peripheral blood, taken from a patient treated with proton-based radiotherapy. This sequence originates from an older man with esophageal cancer. Written as DNA, the CDR3 is TGTGCCAGCAGCTCTCCTGGGACCCAGTACTTC. Amino acid sequence: CASSSPGTQYF. Looking up the rest from reference TRBV11-2 and TRBJ2-5 gives the full variable domain: EAGVAQSPRYKIIEKRQSVAFWCNPISGHATLYWYQQILGQGPKLLIQFQNNGVVDDSQLPKDRFSAERLKGVDSTLKIQPAKLEDSAVYLCASSSPGTQYFGPGTRLLVL.